Listed here are 17 T cell receptor beta chains from one sample, sequenced in a study of identical twins. TCRdb called the 5' RACE reads again in MiXCR, with one record for every CDR3 protein. The table lists some 190,000 distinct CDR3 sequences, around a sixth of them singletons. In addition, the sample was reused for a study of T cells expressing NK-cell markers.

Material for sequencing was CD8+ T cells sorted from blood. The source is a woman aged 18-30 years in good health.

This clonotype was counted many times. The chain combines TRBV28 with TRBJ2-7, with 7 bases matching TRBD2. The CDR3 length is 14 residues. CDR1 and CDR2 (germline): MDHEN, SYDVKM. With 2 bases clipped from V and 2 bases from J, the junction kept 3 bases outside the gene matches. The CDR3 sequence: CASSLASGTYEQYF. The CDR3 DNA sequence: TGTGCCAGCAGTTTAGCTAGCGGAACCTACGAGCAGTACTTC.

This clonotype was counted many times. The chain couples TRBV6-2 or TRBV6-3 to TRBJ2-2; D is unclear. Trimming took 7 bases from V and 2 from J, leaving 8 bases between them. Germline V gene lookup returns CDR1 MNHEY and CDR2 SVGEGT. This CDR3 is built from 13 residues. The CDR3 DNA reads as TGTGCCAGCATGGGCAGAAACACCGGGGAGCTGTTTTTT. Translating it yields CASMGRNTGELFF.

In its sample, this clonotype was seen a few times. V is TRBV6-5 and J is TRBJ2-5, with TRBD2 identical over 12 bases. This CDR3 region has 17 residues. The trim removed 2 bases at V and 2 bases at J, leaving 6 bases unmatched. The germline V gene encodes CDR1 MNHEY and CDR2 SVGAGI. In DNA, the CDR3 is TGTGCCAGCAGTTACCTAGCGGGAGGGCCGGGGCAAGAGACCCAGTACTTC. This sequence encodes CASSYLAGGPGQETQYF.

The chain couples TRBV12-3 or TRBV12-4 to TRBJ2-1, with a weak D call TRBD1 (5 bases). Trimming cost V 7 bases and J 9 bases, with 13 bases left between them. The CDR3 sequence is 12 residues long. The CDR3 DNA reads TGTGCCAGCACCCTAATTAGGGGTGAGCAGTTCTTC. Encoded protein: CASTLIRGEQFF.

The CDR3 DNA reads as TGTGCCAGCAGTTTTTTACAGGGTGTGGAGGAGACCCAGTACTTC. The encoded protein is CASSFLQGVEETQYF. The chain has TRBV27 and TRBJ2-5; TRBD1 might be the D (6 bases). Deletions cut 3 bases from V and 5 bases from J, with 16 bases between. Germline values: CDR1 MNHEY, CDR2 SMNVEV (reference sequence). The CDR3 extends over 15 amino acids.

By sample share, this clonotype is medium-sized. V and J are TRBV7-8 and TRBJ2-7; TRBD2 matches at 8 bases. The V and J ends lost 5 bases and 2 bases, in that order; junction bases with no gene match: 8. In germline, CDR1 is SGHVS, CDR2 FQNEAQ. The CDR3 totals 15 residues. The CDR3 DNA reads TGTGCCAGCAGCCTTGTAGCGGGAACAACCTACGAGCAGTACTTC. Its protein is CASSLVAGTTYEQYF.

This clonotype was counted at least ten times. This sequence joins TRBV12-3 or TRBV12-4 and TRBJ1-2, with TRBD1 as a possible D gene (5 bases). This CDR3 has 13 residues. The V and J ends lost 7 bases and 2 bases respectively, with 11 bases between them. CDR3 amino acids: CASKEGTNYGYTF. DNA for the CDR3: TGTGCCAGCAAGGAGGGGACCAACTATGGCTACACCTTC.

The table lists this clonotype with many counts. The chain recombines TRBV9 with TRBJ2-7; D may be TRBD1 (6 bases). Germline V gene sequence: CDR1 SGDLS, CDR2 YYNGEE. CDR3 length equals 15 residues. Between the trimmed V and J ends, which lost 0 bases and 3 bases, there was a span of 13 bases. CDR3 coding DNA: TGTGCCAGCAGCGTAGCCACAGGGATGATCTACGAGCAGTACTTC. Amino acid sequence: CASSVATGMIYEQYF. The variable domain in full, with the rest retrieved from reference TRBV9 and TRBJ2-7, is DSGVTQTPKHLITATGQRVTLRCSPRSGDLSVYWYQQSLDQGLQFLIQYYNGEERAKGNILERFSAQQFPDLHSELNLSSLELGDSALYFCASSVATGMIYEQYFGPGTRLTVT.

CDR3 DNA: TGTGCCAGCAGCCCCGAGGGGCAGCCTTACGAGCAGTACTTC. It yields the protein CASSPEGQPYEQYF. The chain is built from TRBV9 and TRBJ2-7; D may be TRBD1 or TRBD2 (5 bases each). Between the trimmed V and J ends, which lost 4 bases and 4 bases, there was a span of 15 bases. The germline V gene encodes CDR1 SGDLS and CDR2 YYNGEE. The CDR3 has 14 residues. The variable domain in full, with the rest retrieved from reference TRBV9 and TRBJ2-7, is DSGVTQTPKHLITATGQRVTLRCSPRSGDLSVYWYQQSLDQGLQFLIQYYNGEERAKGNILERFSAQQFPDLHSELNLSSLELGDSALYFCASSPEGQPYEQYFGPGTRLTVT.

The chain recombines TRBV27 with TRBJ2-2; 9 bases are shared with TRBD2. J was trimmed by 2 bases and V by 2 bases; bases with no gene match: 3. The CDR3 consists of 16 residues. CDR1 is MNHEY, CDR2 SMNVEV, per germline (reference sequence). CDR3 region: CASSLLAGINTGELFF. CDR3 coding DNA: TGTGCCAGCAGTTTACTAGCGGGAATTAACACCGGGGAGCTGTTTTTT.

CDR3 coding DNA: TGTGCCATCAGTGGTTCTAGCGGGAGCTACGAGCAGTACTTC. Protein: CAISGSSGSYEQYF. V gene TRBV10-3 combines with J gene TRBJ2-7, with TRBD2 identical over 10 bases. Losses at the gene ends were 4 bases for V and 3 bases for J; bases not matched to a gene: 3. There are 14 residues in the CDR3. Germline CDR1 reads ENHRY; CDR2 reads SYGVKD.

This clonotype was seen only a few times. The J gene is TRBJ2-7, the V gene TRBV11-2; D unresolved. Trimming removed 5 bases from V and 4 bases from J, with 18 bases in between. The CDR3 has 15 amino acids. Germline V gives CDR1 SGHAT, CDR2 FQNNGV. The CDR3 spells CASSPANGPQYEQYF. CDR3 sequence (DNA): TGTGCCAGCAGCCCCGCCAACGGTCCTCAATACGAGCAGTACTTC.

A few counts support this clonotype. The chain uses TRBV20-1 and TRBJ2-2, with 10 bases fitting TRBD2. Trimming removed 5 bases from V and 3 bases from J; junction bases left unmatched: 3. Per germline, CDR1 DFQATT and CDR2 SNEGSKA (reference sequence). The CDR3 totals 14 residues. The CDR3 DNA reads TGCAGTGCTTTGAGCGGGAGGGACACCGGGGAGCTGTTTTTT. Protein product: CSALSGRDTGELFF.

This clonotype was counted between two and nine times. The genes are TRBV5-1 and TRBJ1-1; D is ambiguous. Deletions cut 4 bases from V and 0 bases from J, with 7 bases between. This CDR3 spans 13 amino acids. CDR1 SGHRS and CDR2 YFSETQ come from the germline V gene. The CDR3 loop reads CASSKEMNTEAFF. DNA of the CDR3: TGCGCCAGCAGCAAGGAGATGAACACTGAAGCTTTCTTT.

This clonotype has a handful of counts. V and J are TRBV12-3 or TRBV12-4 and TRBJ2-1, with 9 nucleotides matching TRBD1. V lost 3 bases, J lost 7 bases, and 4 bases stayed unmatched. The CDR3 is made up of 14 amino acids. CDR3 in amino acids: CASSFVQGANEQFF. The CDR3 coding sequence is TGTGCCAGCAGTTTCGTACAGGGGGCGAATGAGCAGTTCTTC.

This clonotype showed up just a few times. The genes are TRBV7-9 and TRBJ2-7; 7 bases map to TRBD2. CDR1 and CDR2 (germline): SEHNR, FQNEAQ (reference sequence). The junction had 7 bases not matched to a gene; V was cut back by 4 bases and J by 4 bases. This CDR3 has 14 residues. The CDR3 region has the DNA TGTGCCAGCAGCTCGGGACTATCCCCGTACGAGCAGTACTTC. Translating it yields CASSSGLSPYEQYF.

V is TRBV20-1 and J is TRBJ2-1; 8 bases fit TRBD2. The germline CDR1 and CDR2 sequences are DFQATT and SNEGSKA (reference sequence). This CDR3 is built from 14 residues. Trimming cost V 4 bases and J 5 bases; bases outside gene matches: 7. The CDR3 reads CSATPGLGDNEQFF. As DNA, the CDR3 is TGCAGTGCTACTCCGGGACTAGGTGACAATGAGCAGTTCTTC.